These 20 T cell receptor beta chains were all obtained from the same sample, sequenced in a study of CD8+CD57+ T cells in acquired aplastic anemia. TCR beta VDJ combinations and CDR3 sequences were profiled from genomic DNA. TCRdb processed the reads anew with MiXCR; each CDR3 protein has one entry. The sample shows about 190,000 distinct CDR3 sequences, 50% to 55% of them seen only once. Sequencing used sorted CD4+, CD8+, or CD8+CD57+ T cells (not recorded which) from PBMCs. Every receptor here comes from a human donor in good health, serving as a control.

About this clonotype: The junction departs from the called germline gene at one end, perhaps through a read error. The rearrangement uses TRBV10-3 and TRBJ2-7; maybe TRBD1 (6 bases). The V gene's germline CDR1 is ENHRY and CDR2 SYGVKD. The CDR3 length is 14 residues. The CDR3 DNA is TGTGCCAGCAGTGATAACAGGGATACCTACGAGCAGTACTTC. This gives the protein CASSDNRDTYEQYF.

The chain uses TRBV2 and TRBJ1-2, with D uncertain. The ends were cut back, 7 bases at V and 3 bases at J, with 21 bases in the middle. CDR1 and CDR2 from the germline V gene are SNHLY and FYNNEI. CDR3 length: 16 amino acids. The CDR3 DNA follows: TGTGCCAGCATGGCTACAGTTGCCCGGGCCCACTATGGCTACACCTTC. Amino acids: CASMATVARAHYGYTF.

The sample holds many counts of this clonotype. J is TRBJ1-1 and V is TRBV28; 7 bases are shared with TRBD1. The CDR3 covers 15 residues. Germline V gives CDR1 MDHEN, CDR2 SYDVKM. The V and J ends lost 8 bases and 0 bases, in that order; junction bases with no gene match: 9. CDR3: CASQGGGPMNTEAFF. CDR3 bases: TGTGCCAGCCAGGGGGGAGGGCCAATGAACACTGAAGCTTTCTTT.

In this sample, this clonotype turned up a few times. The chain combines TRBV19 with TRBJ2-7; TRBD1 agrees at 9 bases. CDR1 is LNHDA, CDR2 SQIVND, per germline (reference sequence). The ends lost 3 bases at V and 0 bases at J; junction bases unmatched: 3. This CDR3 has 15 amino acids. The CDR3 loop is CASSMGGQGSYEQYF. The CDR3 DNA follows: TGTGCCAGTAGTATGGGGGGACAGGGCTCCTACGAGCAGTACTTC.

The chain carries TRBV12-3 or TRBV12-4 and TRBJ1-1, with TRBD1 identical over 8 bases. J was trimmed by 7 bases and V by 6 bases; bases with no gene match: 4. The CDR3 totals 12 residues. The DNA of the CDR3 is TGTGCCAGCAGCCGGACAGGGATTGAAGCTTTCTTT. Its protein is CASSRTGIEAFF.

The V gene is TRBV2, the J gene TRBJ1-2; 8 bases are a match to TRBD1. The ends lost 7 bases at V and 2 bases at J; junction bases unmatched: 9. Germline CDR1 is SNHLY and CDR2 is FYNNEI. CDR3 size: 15 residues. CDR3 sequence: CASNRGRQGNYGYTF. The CDR3, as DNA: TGTGCCAGCAACAGGGGGAGGCAGGGCAACTATGGCTACACCTTC.

This clonotype was observed a handful of times. This CDR3 is missing its conserved last phenylalanine or tryptophan, likely due to a read error. This chain links TRBV7-8 with TRBJ1-4, with a possible D match to TRBD1 (5 bases). CDR3 size: 14 residues. CDR1 is SGHVS and CDR2 is FQNEAQ in the germline V gene. The CDR3 loop is CASSLAGLNERLFL. In DNA form, the CDR3 reads TGTGCCAGCAGCTTAGCGGGGCTGAATGAAAGACTGTTTCTT.

This sequence joins TRBV5-1 and TRBJ1-2, with 10 bases that match TRBD1. CDR3 size: 15 residues. CDR1 is SGHRS, CDR2 YFSETQ, per germline. Trimming at V came to 3 bases and at J to 6 bases, leaving 8 bases not matched to a gene. DNA of the CDR3: TGCGCCAGCAGCTGGGGACAGGGGAGAACGAATGGCTACACCTTC. Protein sequence: CASSWGQGRTNGYTF.

This chain connects TRBV19 to TRBJ2-5; D is perhaps TRBD2 (5 bases). Trimming removed 3 bases from V and 1 base from J, with 12 bases in between. The CDR3 length is 15 residues. Germline V gene lookup returns CDR1 LNHDA and CDR2 SQIVND (reference sequence). The DNA of the CDR3 is TGTGCCAGTAGTATTTACCCGGGGAGCCAAGAGACCCAGTACTTC. Its protein product is CASSIYPGSQETQYF. Filled out from reference TRBV19 and TRBJ2-5, the complete variable domain reads DGGITQSPKYLFRKEGQNVTLSCEQNLNHDAMYWYRQDPGQGLRLIYYSQIVNDFQKGDIAEGYSVSREKKESFPLTVTSAQKNPTAFYLCASSIYPGSQETQYFGPGTRLLVL.

About this clonotype itself: A read error may account for a junction end that differs from germline. This sequence joins TRBV7-3 and TRBJ1-2; D is possibly TRBD1 (6 bases). The germline V gene has CDR1 SGHTA and CDR2 FQGTGA. The CDR3 has 15 amino acids. The CDR3 bases are TGCGCCAGCAGTCCCAGTGGGGGGCAGGACTATGGCTACACCTTC. Protein product: CASSPSGGQDYGYTF.

The CDR3 region has the DNA TGTGCCAGCAGTGGGTTCCATAGTACCGGGGAGCTGTTTTTT. It specifies CASSGFHSTGELFF. The J gene is TRBJ2-2, the V gene TRBV2; D gene unclear. The length of the CDR3 is 14 residues. The germline V gene encodes CDR1 SNHLY and CDR2 FYNNEI. Trimming cost V 4 bases and J 5 bases, with 11 bases left between them.

The chain employs TRBV19 and TRBJ2-1; TRBD2 matches at 13 bases. The CDR3 loop spans 15 amino acids. Germline-derived CDR1 and CDR2 are LNHDA and SQIVND (reference sequence). Germline trimming cut 9 bases from V and 8 bases from J; bases unmatched to any gene: 10. The chain's CDR3 is CASSLGLAGADEQFF. The CDR3 DNA sequence: TGTGCCAGCAGCTTAGGACTAGCGGGGGCCGATGAGCAGTTCTTC.

At least ten counts were recorded for this clonotype. The J gene is TRBJ2-1, the V gene TRBV7-8, with 13 positions matching TRBD2. Looked up from germline, CDR1 is SGHVS and CDR2 is FQNEAQ. The CDR3 has 16 amino acids. Trimming at V came to 5 bases and at J to 5 bases, leaving 6 bases not matched to a gene. The CDR3 sequence: CASSPRGLAGNNEQFF. The CDR3 nucleotides are TGTGCCAGCAGCCCTAGGGGACTAGCGGGAAACAATGAGCAGTTCTTC.

This clonotype occurred many times. The V call is TRBV20-1, the J call TRBJ2-7; D is uncertain. This CDR3 has 13 amino acids. Trimming removed 1 base from V and 4 bases from J, with 11 bases in between. Germline CDR1 DFQATT, CDR2 SNEGSKA (reference sequence). The CDR3 DNA is TGCAGTGCTAGAGTCGACATGAGTTACGAGCAGTACTTC. Translated, it gives CSARVDMSYEQYF.

This clonotype was counted ten times or more. The chain recombines TRBV24-1 with TRBJ2-2; 11 bases are shared with TRBD1. Trimming took 3 bases from V and 7 from J; bases not matched to a gene: 12. The CDR3 spans 18 residues. Germline-derived CDR1 and CDR2 are KGHDR and SFDVKD. The CDR3 reads CATSDLRTGTGGFGELFF. In DNA form, the CDR3 reads TGTGCCACCAGTGATCTCCGGACCGGGACAGGGGGATTCGGGGAGCTGTTTTTT.

Comment on this clonotype: A much larger clone lies one base from this, so it may be a read error. The chain combines TRBV2 with TRBJ2-7, with D hard to call. Judging by the DNA end, TRBJ2-1 fits better; the J call may be wrong. This CDR3 contains 12 residues. CDR1 is SNHLY and CDR2 is FYNNEI in the germline V gene. The CDR3 region has the DNA TGTGCCAGCAGCCAAGTAACCTACGAGCAGTTCTTC. Amino acids: CASSQVTYEQFF.

This clonotype was found many times. The V and J genes are TRBV6-6 and TRBJ2-3; D is undetermined. Germline CDR1 is MNHNY and CDR2 is SVGAGI (reference sequence). CDR3 size: 11 residues. The V gene lost 4 bases and the J gene lost 4 bases, with 3 bases spanning the gap. The CDR3 DNA reads TGTGCCAGCAGTTTATCAGATACGCAGTATTTT. It codes for CASSLSDTQYF.

The rearrangement links TRBV5-1 to TRBJ2-4; weak D call: TRBD2 (6 bases). CDR1 and CDR2 from the germline V gene are SGHRS and YFSETQ. The CDR3 sequence is 16 residues long. V was pared by 4 bases and J by 5 bases, with 19 bases between. CDR3 in amino acids: CASSLAGQGGENIQYF. CDR3 DNA: TGCGCCAGCAGCCTCGCGGGGCAGGGAGGCGAAAACATTCAGTACTTC.

This clonotype was counted at least ten times. This chain uses TRBV19 with TRBJ1-1; 7 positions match TRBD1. Looked up from germline, CDR1 is LNHDA and CDR2 is SQIVND (reference sequence). Trimming removed 2 bases from V and 4 bases from J; junction bases left unmatched: 4. There are 14 residues in the CDR3. CDR3 DNA: TGTGCCAGTAGTATAAAACAGGGGCGCACTGAAGCTTTCTTT. The encoded protein is CASSIKQGRTEAFF.

This clonotype was seen just once. The genes are TRBV7-9 and TRBJ2-1; weak D call: TRBD2 (5 bases). Germline V gene lookup returns CDR1 SEHNR and CDR2 FQNEAQ (reference sequence). V lost 3 bases, J lost 0 bases, and 9 bases lay in between. The length of the CDR3 is 15 residues. The CDR3 sequence: CASSLGENSYNEQFF. CDR3 coding DNA: TGTGCCAGCAGCTTGGGAGAAAACTCCTACAATGAGCAGTTCTTC.